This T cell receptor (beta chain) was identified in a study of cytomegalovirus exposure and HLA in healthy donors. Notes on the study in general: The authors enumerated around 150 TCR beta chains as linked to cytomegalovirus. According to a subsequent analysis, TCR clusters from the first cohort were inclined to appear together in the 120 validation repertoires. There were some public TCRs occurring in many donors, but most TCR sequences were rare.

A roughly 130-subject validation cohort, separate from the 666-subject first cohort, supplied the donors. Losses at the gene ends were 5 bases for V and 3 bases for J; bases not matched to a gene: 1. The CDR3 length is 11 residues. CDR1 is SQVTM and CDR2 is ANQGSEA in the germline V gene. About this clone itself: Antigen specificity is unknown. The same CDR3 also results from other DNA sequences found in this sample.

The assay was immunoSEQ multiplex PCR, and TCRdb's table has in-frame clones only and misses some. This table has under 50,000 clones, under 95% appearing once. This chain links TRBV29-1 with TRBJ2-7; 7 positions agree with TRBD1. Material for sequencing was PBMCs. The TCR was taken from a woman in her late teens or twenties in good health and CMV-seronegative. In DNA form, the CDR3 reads TGCAGCGTTAGGGACAGCTACGAGCAGTACTTC. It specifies CSVRDSYEQYF.